Sequencing of this TCR beta chain was carried out in a study of blood T cells in healthy people across ages. The study, taken as a whole, reports: Across the age range, TCR beta diversity per million T cells fell in a roughly linear way.

In this sample, this clonotype turned up a few times. The antigen remains undetermined. Germline CDR1 reads LGHDT; CDR2 reads YNNKEL (reference sequence). The V and J ends lost 5 bases and 2 bases respectively, with 9 bases between them. The CDR3 totals 13 residues. The second PCR ran roughly 7 to 12 cycles with a sample-barcoded 5' primer and J-beta primers. MiXCR, applied by TCRdb to the 5' RACE reads, yields one record per CDR3 protein. The top ten clones hold around 20% of a sample with roughly 500,000 distinct CDR3 sequences, roughly 28% of them seen once. Total RNA amounts of at least 5.5 micrograms were extracted per sample.

This chain uses TRBV3-1 with TRBJ1-2; D unclear. What was sequenced was blood. This TCR derives from a woman between 65 and 79 years old in good health. Written as DNA, the CDR3 is TGTGCCAGCAGCGCGGTGGGGAACTATGGCTACACCTTC. Its translation is CASSAVGNYGYTF.